This passage covers 26 T cell receptor beta chains from one sample sequenced in a study of beta chain features in type 1 diabetes. Broader study findings: Researchers report that Type 1 diabetes patients had moderately but significantly shorter TCRB CDR3s across all four CD4+ subsets.

Their target antigens are unknown. The investigators reverse transcribed all of the isolated RNA, so they sequenced expressed TCRB transcripts. Sequenced by immunoSEQ multiplex PCR; TCRdb stores in-frame clones only, minus some. Of 100,000 to 150,000 clones detected, around 8.8% appear once; the ten largest clones hold 0.65% to 0.75%. Input material: central memory CD4+ T cells from blood. These receptors came from a man younger than 40 with type 1 diabetes.

The chain uses TRBV4-2 and TRBJ2-1; D is unresolved. Germline V lookup: CDR1 LGHNA, CDR2 YNFKEQ. This CDR3 contains 11 residues. Trimming took 0 bases from V and 15 from J, leaving 9 bases between them. The CDR3: CASSQEVAVFF. The DNA for the CDR3 is TGTGCCAGCAGCCAAGAGGTAGCTGTGTTCTTC.

This clone was recorded a few times. The chain combines TRBV4-1 with TRBJ1-1; the D is unclear. CDR1 MGHRA and CDR2 YSYEKL come from the germline V gene. The CDR3 totals 14 residues. V lost 3 bases and J lost 0, with 8 bases in between. The chain's CDR3 is CASSQSVLNTEAFF. As DNA, the CDR3 is TGCGCCAGCAGCCAGTCCGTTCTGAACACTGAAGCTTTCTTT.

This clone has only a few counts. The chain employs TRBV7-2 and TRBJ1-5, with D unclear. Germline assignment: CDR1 SGHTA and CDR2 FQGNSA. The CDR3 extends over 14 amino acids. Trimming stripped 6 bases from V and 2 bases from J, with 11 bases between. CDR3 sequence (DNA): TGTGCCAGCAGGGTGGGCGGGGGCAATCAGCCCCAGCATTTT. Translated, it gives CASRVGGGNQPQHF.

The table lists this clone with a few counts. The rearrangement joins TRBV15 to TRBJ2-7, with 7 bases matching TRBD1. CDR3 length: 15 amino acids. Looked up from germline, CDR1 is LNHNV and CDR2 is YYDKDF (reference sequence). V lost 3 bases, J lost 0 bases, and 5 bases stayed unmatched. In nucleotides, the CDR3 is TGTGCCACCAGCAGTTTGACAGGGAGCTCCTACGAGCAGTACTTC. Translated: CATSSLTGSSYEQYF.

Only a few counts were recorded for this clone. The rearrangement joins TRBV7-2 to TRBJ2-5; D is unresolved. The V end was cut by 0 bases, the J end by 4 bases, with 6 bases between. The CDR3 sequence is 13 residues long. Germline V CDR1 and CDR2: SGHTA, FQGNSA. The CDR3 bases are TGTGCCAGCAGCTTAGCTTATAGAGAGACCCAGTACTTC. Its translation is CASSLAYRETQYF.

This clone appeared a few times. The chain uses TRBV5-4 and TRBJ1-5; a possible D gene is TRBD1 (6 bases). The CDR3 loop spans 14 amino acids. Trimming stripped 4 bases from V and 4 bases from J, with 12 bases between. Germline V gene data show CDR1 as SGHNT and CDR2 as YYREEE (reference sequence). The CDR3 sequence is CASSHKQGNQPQHF. CDR3 sequence (DNA): TGTGCCAGCAGCCACAAACAGGGTAATCAGCCCCAGCATTTT.

This clone was seen a few times. The J gene is TRBJ2-2, the V gene TRBV28; D is possibly TRBD1 (6 bases). V was cut by 11 bases and J by 4 bases, with 14 bases left in between. The CDR3 has 13 residues. Per germline, CDR1 MDHEN and CDR2 SYDVKM. The CDR3 sequence is CAGQNRGTGELFF. The DNA for the CDR3 is TGTGCCGGACAGAACCGGGGCACCGGGGAGCTGTTTTTT.

The rearrangement links TRBV7-2 to TRBJ1-2, with 7 bases identical to TRBD1. Germline V gene data show CDR1 as SGHTA and CDR2 as FQGNSA. CDR3 size: 14 residues. The J segment lost 1 base and the V segment lost 5 bases, leaving 4 bases of the junction unmatched. The CDR3 here is CASSQGTDNYGYTF. For the CDR3, the DNA is TGTGCCAGCAGCCAAGGGACAGATAACTATGGCTACACCTTC.

The rearrangement links TRBV7-2 to TRBJ1-1; no clear D gene. V was pared by 5 bases and J by 0 bases, with 7 bases between. This CDR3 region has 13 residues. Germline-derived CDR1 and CDR2 are SGHTA and FQGNSA. The CDR3 protein is CASSPHLNTEAFF. The CDR3 bases are TGTGCCAGCAGCCCCCATCTGAACACTGAAGCTTTCTTT.

The chain joins TRBV4-3 to TRBJ1-2; TRBD1 aligns across 8 bases. The germline gives CDR1 LGHNA, CDR2 YSLEER. After removal of 4 bases from V and 5 bases from J, the junction contained 6 bases not matched to a gene. The CDR3 extends over 14 amino acids. The CDR3 DNA follows: TGCGCCAGCAGCCGACGTGACAGGGGATATGGCTACACCTTC. Protein sequence: CASSRRDRGYGYTF.

The chain employs TRBV5-1 and TRBJ2-5; D unresolved. Trimming took off 3 bases at V and 2 bases at J, with 11 bases between the two ends. The germline gives CDR1 SGHRS, CDR2 YFSETQ. The CDR3 runs 14 residues. As DNA, the CDR3 is TGCGCCAGCAGCTCTCGACAAGAACAAGAGACCCAGTACTTC. This codes for CASSSRQEQETQYF.

This clone turned up a few times. The V and J genes are TRBV11-1 and TRBJ2-5; possibly TRBD1 for D (6 bases). Germline-derived CDR1 and CDR2 are SGHAT and FQDESV (reference sequence). V lost 5 bases and J 2 bases, leaving 15 bases between the germline ends. The length of the CDR3 is 15 residues. The CDR3 bases are TGTGCCAGCAGCCAACAGGGCGTGGGGCAAGAGACCCAGTACTTC. This sequence encodes CASSQQGVGQETQYF. The full variable domain, its missing parts supplied by reference TRBV11-1 and TRBJ2-5, is EAEVAQSPRYKITEKSQAVAFWCDPISGHATLYWYRQILGQGPELLVQFQDESVVDDSQLPKDRFSAERLKGVDSTLKIQPAELGDSAMYLCASSQQGVGQETQYFGPGTRLLVL.

The chain is built from TRBV28 and TRBJ1-6, with D maybe TRBD1 (6 bases). V shed 1 base and J shed 6 bases, with 13 bases lying between them. The germline V gene encodes CDR1 MDHEN and CDR2 SYDVKM. CDR3 size: 16 residues. The CDR3 spells CASSLSRTAPNSPLHF. CDR3 bases: TGTGCCAGCAGTTTATCCCGGACAGCGCCTAATTCACCCCTCCACTTT.

This clone turned up a few times. The chain recombines TRBV6-5 with TRBJ2-7; 9 bases line up with TRBD1. Per germline, CDR1 MNHEY and CDR2 SVGAGI. This CDR3 spans 14 amino acids. J gave up 5 bases and V 7 bases, and 9 bases lay outside the gene matches. Written as DNA, the CDR3 is TGTGCCAGCACTAAACAGGGGGCCGGGGACGAGCAGTACTTC. Translation: CASTKQGAGDEQYF.

The genes are TRBV6-5 and TRBJ2-1; 9 nucleotides align to TRBD1. The CDR3 extends over 15 amino acids. V shed 6 bases, J shed 6 bases, and the junction held 9 bases outside the gene matches. Germline assignment: CDR1 MNHEY and CDR2 SVGAGI. The CDR3 here is CASSDPGQGVNEQFF. The CDR3 DNA is TGTGCCAGCAGCGATCCGGGACAGGGCGTCAATGAGCAGTTCTTC.

This chain uses TRBV5-8 with TRBJ2-2; TRBD1 matches at 8 bases. Germline V gene lookup returns CDR1 SGHTS and CDR2 YDEGEE. The CDR3 sequence is 17 residues long. J gave up 4 bases and V 5 bases, and 13 bases lay outside the gene matches. CDR3 region: CASSPYRGRGATGELFF. The CDR3 coding sequence is TGTGCCAGCAGTCCATACAGGGGGAGAGGGGCCACCGGGGAGCTGTTTTTT.

V usage is TRBV5-8 and J usage is TRBJ1-2; TRBD1 matches at 7 bases. Trimming cost V 4 bases and J 1 base; bases outside gene matches: 10. The CDR3 has 16 residues. The germline V gene encodes CDR1 SGHTS and CDR2 YDEGEE. For the CDR3, the DNA is TGTGCCAGCAGCCCTCGACTGGGACAGATTAACTATGGCTACACCTTC. Protein sequence: CASSPRLGQINYGYTF.

The J gene is TRBJ2-2, the V gene TRBV21-1; TRBD2, the D gene given by the table, was not confirmed from the DNA. TRBV21-1 is a pseudogene segment. The CDR3 has 18 residues. CDR3 coding DNA: TGTGCCAGCAGCAGAGCCCCAGCGGGGGGGCCAAACACCGGGGAGCTGTTTTTT. Amino acid sequence: CASSRAPAGGPNTGELFF.

This rearrangement joins TRBV15 to TRBJ2-5, with a tentative D call TRBD1 (6 bases). Per the germline V gene, CDR1 is LNHNV and CDR2 is YYDKDF (reference sequence). CDR3 length: 15 residues. The ends were cut back, 0 bases at V and 7 bases at J, with 15 bases in the middle. CDR3 sequence: CATSRDRQDSGTQYF. As DNA, the CDR3 is TGTGCCACCAGCAGAGATCGACAGGACAGTGGGACCCAGTACTTC. Full variable domain (missing parts from reference TRBV15 and TRBJ2-5): DAMVIQNPRYQVTQFGKPVTLSCSQTLNHNVMYWYQQKSSQAPKLLFHYYDKDFNNEADTPDNFQSRRPNTSFCFLDIRSPGLGDTAMYLCATSRDRQDSGTQYFGPGTRLLVL.

The chain combines TRBV5-1 with TRBJ2-5, with D hard to call. The CDR3 is 14 residues long. Trimming took off 0 bases at V and 6 bases at J, with 12 bases between the two ends. From germline, CDR1 is SGHRS and CDR2 YFSETQ. This CDR3 reads CASSLEVLGQTQYF. The CDR3 DNA follows: TGCGCCAGCAGCTTGGAGGTGCTTGGGCAGACCCAGTACTTC.

This clone was observed a few times. This chain connects TRBV7-9 to TRBJ1-4, with D uncertain. V lost 5 bases and J 8 bases, leaving 6 bases between the germline ends. Per the germline V gene, CDR1 is SEHNR and CDR2 is FQNEAQ (reference sequence). This CDR3 comprises 11 residues. The CDR3 reads CASSQQEKLFF. CDR3 nucleotide sequence: TGTGCCAGCAGCCAACAGGAAAAACTGTTTTTT.

The V gene is TRBV9, the J gene TRBJ2-7; tentative D call: TRBD2 (5 bases). Germline V lookup: CDR1 SGDLS, CDR2 YYNGEE. This CDR3 region has 13 residues. V lost 0 bases and J lost 8, with 12 bases in between. The CDR3 here is CASSVGWSGKQYF. CDR3 DNA: TGTGCCAGCAGCGTAGGTTGGTCGGGGAAGCAGTACTTC.

The V call is TRBV29-1, the J call TRBJ1-5; 7 bases align to TRBD1. Per the germline V gene, CDR1 is SQVTM and CDR2 is ANQGSEA. The CDR3 covers 13 residues. J lost 5 bases, V lost 4 bases, and 5 bases had no gene match. Written as DNA, the CDR3 is TGCAGCGTTGGACAGGGTTTTGATCAGCCCCAGCATTTT. This encodes CSVGQGFDQPQHF. The full variable domain, rest sourced from reference TRBV29-1 and TRBJ1-5, is SAVISQKPSRDICQRGTSLTIQCQVDSQVTMMFWYRQQPGQSLTLIATANQGSEATYESGFVIDKFPISRPNLTFSTLTVSNMSPEDSSIYLCSVGQGFDQPQHFGDGTRLSIL.

Only a few counts were recorded for this clone. The chain joins TRBV28 to TRBJ2-5; 8 bases align to TRBD2. V lost 7 bases and J lost 4; bases outside the gene matches: 17. Germline V CDR1 and CDR2: MDHEN, SYDVKM. This CDR3 region has 17 residues. The CDR3 region is CASITSYGRGAIETQYF. Written as DNA, the CDR3 is TGTGCCAGCATAACCTCGTATGGGCGGGGGGCCATAGAGACCCAGTACTTC.

The CDR3 DNA is TGTGCCAGCAGCTTGTTAGGACTTCGCTCCTATAATTCACCCCTCCACTTT. The encoded protein is CASSLLGLRSYNSPLHF. The chain couples TRBV5-6 to TRBJ1-6, with D unclear. CDR1 and CDR2 from the germline V gene are SGHDT and YYEEEE. The CDR3 loop spans 17 amino acids. The ends were cut back, 1 base at V and 0 bases at J, with 11 bases in the middle.

The chain combines TRBV27 with TRBJ2-4, with D possibly being TRBD1 (6 bases). Trimming removed 3 bases from V and 9 bases from J, with 24 bases in between. Germline-derived CDR1 and CDR2 are MNHEY and SMNVEV (reference sequence). CDR3 size: 17 residues. The CDR3 protein is CASSLSARGFSLGIQYF. The CDR3 nucleotides read TGTGCCAGCAGTTTGAGTGCCAGGGGCTTCTCCCTGGGCATTCAGTACTTC.